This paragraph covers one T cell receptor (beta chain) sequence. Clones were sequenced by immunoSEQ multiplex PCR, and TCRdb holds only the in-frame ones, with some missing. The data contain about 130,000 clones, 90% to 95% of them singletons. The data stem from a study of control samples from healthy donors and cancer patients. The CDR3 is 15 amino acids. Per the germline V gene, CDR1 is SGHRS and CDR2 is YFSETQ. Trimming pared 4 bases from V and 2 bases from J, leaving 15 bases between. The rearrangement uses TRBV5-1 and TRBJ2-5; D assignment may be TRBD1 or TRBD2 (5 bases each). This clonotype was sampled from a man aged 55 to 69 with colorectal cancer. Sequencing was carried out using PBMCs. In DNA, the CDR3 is TGCGCCAGCAGCGTTTCCGGGACGCCTCAAGAGACCCAGTACTTC. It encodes CASSVSGTPQETQYF.